Below, 28 T cell receptor beta chains from the same sample are listed, as sequenced in a study of T cell repertoires in cytomegalovirus infection (dated by TCRdb to between 2017 and 2020). Antigen specificity for these receptors is unknown. In light of the paper, this sample's treatment or condition label describes: in vitro stimulation with specific CMV peptide epitopes to enrich CMV-specific T cells. The instrument given in TCRdb is Illumina HiSeq 1500. The public sequencing data were trimmed at Q25 with fastp and processed into clonotypes with MiXCR by TCRdb, which kept only in-frame beta chains. When rows share a CDR3 protein, they turn into one entry using the most common DNA and genes. In this sample the table shows approximately 220,000 distinct CDR3 sequences, 38% of which occur a single time. The ten biggest clones cover about 60% of the sample. The material sequenced was CD8+ T cells from cultured PBMCs, taken from culture after CMV antigen stimulation. The source is a human donor in good health (CMV status not recorded). Some clones in this sample may be carry-over from other donors' samples.

The chain couples TRBV7-9 to TRBJ2-5; no firm D call. The CDR3 covers 13 residues. CDR1 and CDR2 from the germline V gene are SEHNR and FQNEAQ (reference sequence). The V and J ends lost 1 base and 0 bases respectively, with 3 bases between them. CDR3 bases: TGTGCCAGCAGCTTAGGCAACCAAGAGACCCAGTACTTC. Its translation: CASSLGNQETQYF.

As to this clonotype: The junction differs from germline at one of its ends, possibly a read error. The rearrangement joins TRBV7-6 to TRBJ1-3, with TRBD1 as a possible D gene (5 bases). The CDR3 sequence is 17 residues long. The V gene's germline CDR1 is SGHVS and CDR2 FNYEAQ. The CDR3 nucleotides read TGTGCCCGCAGCCCGCAGGGTCCTTCGACTTGGGGAAACACCATGTATTTT. It specifies CARSPQGPSTWGNTMYF.

The V call is TRBV12-3 or TRBV12-4, the J call TRBJ2-2; D remains unclear. This CDR3 has 14 amino acids. V was shortened by 8 bases and J by 6 bases, with 16 bases between the two germline ends. CDR3 DNA: TGTGCCAGCGGACCCCCCGAGTTGGCCGGGGAGCTGTTTTTT. Residues: CASGPPELAGELFF.

Worth noting for this clonotype: Since a much larger clone is just one base distant, this may be a read error. The rearrangement uses TRBV7-2 and TRBJ2-2; D unclear. V was clipped by 3 bases and J by 7 bases, with 12 bases between them. Germline V CDR1 and CDR2: SGHTA, FQGNSA. The CDR3 covers 14 residues. CDR3 DNA sequence: TGTGCCAGCAGCTTTAGGGCCCCGAGCGGGGAGCTGTTTTTT. Protein: CASSFRAPSGELFF.

The chain employs TRBV12-3 or TRBV12-4 and TRBJ1-6, with no clear D. The V end lost 3 bases, the J end lost 13 bases, and 13 bases lay between the germline ends. This CDR3 is built from 13 residues. The CDR3 DNA reads as TGTGCCAGCAGTTTGGAGCTTCACAAGCCCCTCCACTTT. Translated: CASSLELHKPLHF.

The V gene is TRBV20-1, the J gene TRBJ2-3; 13 bases are a match to TRBD2. From germline, CDR1 is DFQATT and CDR2 SNEGSKA (reference sequence). The length of the CDR3 is 18 residues. The ends lost 1 base at V and 3 bases at J; junction bases unmatched: 10. The CDR3 DNA reads as TGCAGTGCTAGAGGCCCCCGGACTAGCGGGAGAATGACAGATACGCAGTATTTT. Translating it yields CSARGPRTSGRMTDTQYF.

This clonotype appeared a few times. The chain couples TRBV7-6 to TRBJ2-1, with TRBD2 matching 10 bases. Unmatched junction bases numbered 4, after V lost 1 base and J lost 10 bases. There are 14 residues in the CDR3. The germline V gene encodes CDR1 SGHVS and CDR2 FNYEAQ. The CDR3 region is CASSLVGLAEEQFF. CDR3 in DNA: TGTGCCAGCAGCTTAGTCGGACTAGCGGAAGAGCAGTTCTTC.

Only a few counts were recorded for this clonotype. The chain has TRBV7-8 and TRBJ1-1, with D maybe TRBD1 (6 bases). The CDR3 is 15 amino acids. The V end was cut by 2 bases, the J end by 1 base, with 11 bases between. CDR1 SGHVS and CDR2 FQNEAQ come from the germline V gene. Here the CDR3 reads CASSLSVRGNTEAFF. CDR3 DNA sequence: TGTGCCAGCAGCTTAAGCGTCAGGGGGAACACTGAAGCTTTCTTT.

The chain has TRBV6-4 and TRBJ2-1; 8 bases match TRBD2. V trimming: 2 bases; J trimming: 3 bases; junction bases outside the gene matches: 3. The length of the CDR3 is 15 residues. Per germline, CDR1 MRHNA and CDR2 SNTAGT. CDR3 loop: CASSDPGTSYNEQFF. The CDR3 DNA reads as TGTGCCAGCAGTGACCCCGGGACTAGCTACAATGAGCAGTTCTTC.

On this clonotype itself: The conserved final phenylalanine or tryptophan is absent from the CDR3, which likely points to a read error. This chain connects TRBV2 to TRBJ2-1; 9 nucleotides line up with TRBD2. The CDR3 totals 16 residues. The junction had 6 bases not matched to a gene; V was cut back by 5 bases and J by 1 base. Germline loops: CDR1 SNHLY, CDR2 FYNNEI. The CDR3 sequence: CASSTPAGGSYNEQFL. CDR3 nucleotide sequence: TGTGCCAGCAGTACCCCAGCGGGAGGATCCTACAATGAGCAGTTCTTA.

This clonotype was seen only a few times. The rearrangement links TRBV12-3 or TRBV12-4 to TRBJ1-5, with D perhaps TRBD1 (5 bases). The CDR3 is 15 residues long. With 1 base removed from V and 3 bases from J, the gap between germline ends came to 10 bases. The CDR3 reads CASSLEGRVNQPQHF. Here the CDR3 DNA reads TGTGCCAGCAGTTTAGAGGGGCGTGTCAATCAGCCCCAGCATTTT.

The V gene is TRBV7-6, the J gene TRBJ2-5; 10 bases are a match to TRBD2. CDR1 and CDR2 from the germline V gene are SGHVS and FNYEAQ. Trimming removed 1 base from V and 7 bases from J; junction bases left unmatched: 9. The CDR3 length is 16 residues. The CDR3: CASSLEASGGHMTQYF. CDR3 DNA sequence: TGTGCCAGCAGCTTAGAGGCTAGCGGGGGACATATGACCCAGTACTTC.

This clonotype appeared a few times. This chain uses TRBV27 with TRBJ2-7, with 8 bases that match TRBD2. The length of the CDR3 is 15 residues. V shed 6 bases, J shed 5 bases, and the junction held 12 bases outside the gene matches. CDR1 MNHEY and CDR2 SMNVEV come from the germline V gene (reference sequence). This chain's CDR3 is CASRPLIQTSDEQYF. The CDR3 DNA is TGTGCCAGCAGACCACTTATACAGACTAGCGACGAGCAGTACTTC.

Turning to this clonotype: Sequence at one end of the junction differs from germline and may be a read error. The genes are TRBV7-6 and TRBJ2-3, with 9 bases matching TRBD2. Germline CDR1 SGHVS, CDR2 FNYEAQ. The CDR3 consists of 16 residues. The CDR3 DNA is TGTGCAAGCAGCCAAGAGGCTAGCGGGAACACAGATACGACGTATTTT. Translated: CASSQEASGNTDTTYF.

A few counts support this clonotype. This chain uses TRBV4-1 with TRBJ1-1; D is perhaps TRBD1 (6 bases). The V end was cut by 0 bases, the J end by 6 bases, with 11 bases between. From germline, CDR1 is MGHRA and CDR2 YSYEKL. The CDR3 is 14 residues long. CDR3 in amino acids: CASSQELGAAEAFF. CDR3 nucleotide sequence: TGCGCCAGCAGCCAAGAGCTGGGGGCCGCTGAAGCTTTCTTT.

The chain recombines TRBV7-3 with TRBJ2-1; the D is unclear. The CDR3 has 13 residues. The V and J ends lost 3 bases and 5 bases respectively, with 8 bases between them. Per germline, CDR1 SGHTA and CDR2 FQGTGA. In DNA, the CDR3 is TGTGCCAGCAGCTTTGGCGTAAACAATGAGCAGTTCTTC. Encoded protein: CASSFGVNNEQFF.

This clonotype occurred a few times. The chain carries TRBV6-5 and TRBJ2-3; 9 nucleotides align to TRBD2. The trim removed 4 bases at V and 4 bases at J, leaving 12 bases unmatched. The CDR3 has 17 amino acids. Germline V gene sequence: CDR1 MNHEY, CDR2 SVGAGI. CDR3 bases: TGTGCCAGCAGTTCTCACGGGGGACTAGCAATCTCAGATACGCAGTATTTT. It yields the protein CASSSHGGLAISDTQYF.

This clonotype was seen only a few times. This sequence joins TRBV2 and TRBJ1-1; the D is unclear. V lost 8 bases and J 7 bases, leaving 14 bases between the germline ends. From germline, CDR1 is SNHLY and CDR2 FYNNEI. This CDR3 has 12 amino acids. CDR3 coding DNA: TGTGCCAGCCTAGGAAACAGACTTGAAGCTTTCTTT. This gives the protein CASLGNRLEAFF.

There are a few counts of this clonotype. The V call is TRBV12-3 or TRBV12-4, the J call TRBJ2-1; possibly TRBD2 for D (5 bases). This CDR3 is built from 14 residues. Trimming pared 0 bases from V and 4 bases from J, leaving 7 bases between. CDR3 DNA: TGTGCCAGCAGTTTAGCCGGGAAGTACAATGAGCAGTTCTTC. This gives the protein CASSLAGKYNEQFF.

V is TRBV27 and J is TRBJ1-6; D might be TRBD1 (5 bases). This CDR3 region has 14 residues. Trimming shortened V by 5 bases and J by 7 bases, and 12 bases separated the two germline ends. From germline, CDR1 is MNHEY and CDR2 SMNVEV (reference sequence). CDR3 protein: CASSQHGANSPLHF. In DNA, the CDR3 is TGTGCCAGCAGTCAGCACGGGGCCAATTCACCCCTCCACTTT.

This clonotype occurred many times. The rearrangement uses TRBV6-5 and TRBJ1-6; perhaps TRBD1 as D (5 bases). The V end lost 0 bases, the J end lost 4 bases, and 16 bases lay between the germline ends. The germline CDR1 and CDR2 sequences are MNHEY and SVGAGI. The CDR3 is made up of 18 amino acids. Written as DNA, the CDR3 is TGTGCCAGCAGTTACTCGTCCGGGACTTTTTATTATAATTCACCCCTCCACTTT. It specifies CASSYSSGTFYYNSPLHF.

This clonotype was detected only a few times. The chain uses TRBV5-5 and TRBJ1-4; 8 nucleotides agree with TRBD1. The CDR3 spans 16 residues. The germline V gene has CDR1 SGHKS and CDR2 YYEKEE (reference sequence). V lost 3 bases, J lost 5 bases, and 9 bases stayed unmatched. The CDR3 spells CASSSSDRGLNEKLFF. The CDR3 DNA reads as TGTGCCAGCAGCTCCTCCGACAGGGGCCTCAATGAAAAACTGTTTTTT.

This clonotype was recorded many times. The DNA for the CDR3 is TGTGCCAGCAGCTTAGACATCCGAGCCAAAAACATTCAGTACTTC. This encodes CASSLDIRAKNIQYF. The rearrangement joins TRBV11-2 to TRBJ2-4; D remains ambiguous. Germline loops: CDR1 SGHAT, CDR2 FQNNGV. This CDR3 spans 15 amino acids. V was pared by 0 bases and J by 0 bases, with 6 bases between.

This clonotype was seen only once. The V call is TRBV11-2, the J call TRBJ2-1; perhaps TRBD2 as D (5 bases). Germline V gene sequence: CDR1 SGHAT, CDR2 FQNNGV. Trimming took off 1 base at V and 5 bases at J, with 12 bases between the two ends. The CDR3 contains 15 residues. The CDR3 nucleotides read TGTGCCAGCAGCTTAGCCGGACTGTCAAACAATGAGCAGTTCTTC. It yields the protein CASSLAGLSNNEQFF.

Points on this clonotype: A junction end diverges from the germline sequence, so it may reflect a read error. The chain carries TRBV10-3 and TRBJ2-5; D is possibly TRBD1 or TRBD2 (5 bases each). The CDR3 is 15 residues long. Germline CDR1 ENHRY, CDR2 SYGVKD. As DNA, the CDR3 is TGTGCCATAAGTGAGTCGCCGGGGCATCACGAGACCCCGTACTTC. Residues: CAISESPGHHETPYF.

The rearrangement links TRBV27 to TRBJ1-2; D is unresolved. CDR3 length equals 13 residues. Germline lookup yields CDR1 MNHEY and CDR2 SMNVEV (reference sequence). Trimming took off 0 bases at V and 8 bases at J, with 10 bases between the two ends. The CDR3 loop is CASSLSAIGGYTF. Here the CDR3 DNA reads TGTGCCAGCAGTTTATCTGCTATAGGGGGCTACACCTTC.

This clonotype has a single count. The chain uses TRBV7-1 and TRBJ2-3, with TRBD1 as a possible D gene (6 bases). TRBV7-1 is an ORF for which the function is uncertain. This CDR3 is built from 13 residues. The CDR3 reads CAKSGESTDTQYF. The CDR3 coding sequence is TGTGCGAAGTCAGGGGAAAGCACAGATACGCAGTATTTT.

A single count supports this clonotype. The rearrangement links TRBV10-2 to TRBJ2-7, with D unclear. The CDR3 is made up of 11 amino acids. The germline V and J ends were trimmed by 3 bases and 5 bases, with 5 bases remaining between them. Germline CDR1 WSHSY, CDR2 SAAADI. CDR3 sequence: CASSDKHEQYF. The CDR3 DNA reads as TGCGCCAGCAGTGACAAACACGAGCAGTACTTC.